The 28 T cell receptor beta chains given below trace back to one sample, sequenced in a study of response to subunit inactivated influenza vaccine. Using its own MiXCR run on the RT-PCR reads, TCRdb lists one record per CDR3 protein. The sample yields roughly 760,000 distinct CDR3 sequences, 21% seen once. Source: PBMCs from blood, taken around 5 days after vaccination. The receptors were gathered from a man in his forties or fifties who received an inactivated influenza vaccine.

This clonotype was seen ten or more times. The CDR3 DNA reads as TGCAGTGCTAGAGTTCCCGGACAGGGAAGAGTCGATGAGCAGTTCTTC. It translates to CSARVPGQGRVDEQFF. The chain uses TRBV20-1 and TRBJ2-1; 8 bases fit TRBD1. The CDR3 is made up of 16 amino acids. V gave up 1 base and J gave up 8 bases; unmatched junction bases: 13. The V gene's germline CDR1 is DFQATT and CDR2 SNEGSKA (reference sequence).

The CDR3 DNA follows: TGTGCCAGCAGCTTAGATGCTAGCGGGGGCCTTAGCTCCTACAATGAGCAGTTCTTC. It translates to CASSLDASGGLSSYNEQFF. The J gene is TRBJ2-1, the V gene TRBV11-2, with 10 bases that match TRBD2. The CDR3 extends over 19 amino acids. Germline CDR1 and CDR2: SGHAT and FQNNGV. V shed 0 bases, J shed 0 bases, and the junction held 8 bases outside the gene matches.

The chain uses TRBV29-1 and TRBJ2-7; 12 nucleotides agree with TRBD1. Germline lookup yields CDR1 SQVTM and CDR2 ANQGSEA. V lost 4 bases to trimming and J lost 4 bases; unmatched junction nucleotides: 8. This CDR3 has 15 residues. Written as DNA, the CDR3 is TGCAGCGTTGGGCCCGGGACAGGGGGCAGGTACGAGCAGTACTTC. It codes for CSVGPGTGGRYEQYF.

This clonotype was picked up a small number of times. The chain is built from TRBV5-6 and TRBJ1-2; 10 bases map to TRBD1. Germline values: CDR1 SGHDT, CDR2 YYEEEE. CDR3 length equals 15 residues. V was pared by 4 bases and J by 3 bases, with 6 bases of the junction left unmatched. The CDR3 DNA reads TGTGCCAGCAGCAAAATGACAGGGGGCTACTATGGCTACACCTTC. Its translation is CASSKMTGGYYGYTF.

The CDR3 bases are TGTGCCAGCAGCTTAGATCTCGGGTACAATGAGCAGTTCTTC. Its translation is CASSLDLGYNEQFF. The J gene is TRBJ2-1, the V gene TRBV11-2; no definite D call. The germline gives CDR1 SGHAT, CDR2 FQNNGV. The V end was cut by 0 bases, the J end by 4 bases, with 7 bases between. CDR3 length equals 14 residues.

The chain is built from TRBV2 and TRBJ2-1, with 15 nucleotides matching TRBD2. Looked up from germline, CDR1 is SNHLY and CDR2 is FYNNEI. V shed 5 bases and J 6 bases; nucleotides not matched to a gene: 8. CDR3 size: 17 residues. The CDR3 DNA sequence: TGTGCCAGCAGTCGCGTCGGACTAGCGGGGGGGGGCAATGAGCAGTTCTTC. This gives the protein CASSRVGLAGGGNEQFF.

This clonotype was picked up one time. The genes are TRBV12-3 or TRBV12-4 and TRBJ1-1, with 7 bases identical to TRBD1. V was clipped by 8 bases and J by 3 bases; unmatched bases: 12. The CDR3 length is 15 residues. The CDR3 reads CASRSTTGKDTEAFF. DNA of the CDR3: TGTGCCAGCCGATCCACGACAGGGAAGGACACTGAAGCTTTCTTT.

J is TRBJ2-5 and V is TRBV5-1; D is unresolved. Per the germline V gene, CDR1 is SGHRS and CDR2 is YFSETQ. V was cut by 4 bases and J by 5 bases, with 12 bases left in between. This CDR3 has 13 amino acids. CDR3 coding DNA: TGCGCCAGCAGCACTACCCCTTTGGAGACCCAGTACTTC. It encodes CASSTTPLETQYF.

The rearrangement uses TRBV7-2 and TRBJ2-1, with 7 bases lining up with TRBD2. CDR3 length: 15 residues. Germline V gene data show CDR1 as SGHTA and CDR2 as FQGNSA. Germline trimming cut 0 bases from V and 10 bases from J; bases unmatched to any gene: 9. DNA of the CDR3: TGTGCCAGCAGCTTAGCAGGGACTACTCCCTTGGAGCAGTTCTTC. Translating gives CASSLAGTTPLEQFF.

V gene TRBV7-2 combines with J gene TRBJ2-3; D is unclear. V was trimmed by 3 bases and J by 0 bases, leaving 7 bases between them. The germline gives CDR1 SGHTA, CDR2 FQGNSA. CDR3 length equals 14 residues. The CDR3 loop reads CASSFDKSTDTQYF. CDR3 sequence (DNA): TGTGCCAGCAGCTTTGACAAGAGCACAGATACGCAGTATTTT.

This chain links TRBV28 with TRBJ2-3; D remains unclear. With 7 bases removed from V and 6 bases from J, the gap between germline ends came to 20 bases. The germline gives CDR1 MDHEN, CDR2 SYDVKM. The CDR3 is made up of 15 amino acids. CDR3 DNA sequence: TGTGCCAGCAAGGACGGAAATCACGGCCGTGATACGCAGTATTTT. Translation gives CASKDGNHGRDTQYF.

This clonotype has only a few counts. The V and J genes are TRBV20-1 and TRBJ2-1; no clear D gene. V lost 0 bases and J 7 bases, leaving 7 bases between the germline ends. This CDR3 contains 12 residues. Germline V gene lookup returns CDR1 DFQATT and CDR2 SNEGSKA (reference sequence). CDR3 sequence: CSARDMGNEQFF. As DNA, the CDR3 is TGCAGTGCTAGAGATATGGGGAATGAGCAGTTCTTC.

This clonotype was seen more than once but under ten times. The CDR3 region is CASSLVIHRQYF. As DNA, the CDR3 is TGTGCCAGCAGCTTAGTCATCCATCGGCAGTACTTC. The rearrangement joins TRBV7-8 to TRBJ2-7; D call uncertain. Trimming pared 1 base from V and 9 bases from J, leaving 10 bases between. Germline V gene data show CDR1 as SGHVS and CDR2 as FQNEAQ. The CDR3 extends over 12 amino acids.

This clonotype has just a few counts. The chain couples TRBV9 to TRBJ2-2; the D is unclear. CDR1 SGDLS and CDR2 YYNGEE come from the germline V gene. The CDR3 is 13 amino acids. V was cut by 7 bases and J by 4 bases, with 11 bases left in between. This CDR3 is CASGFSSTGELFF. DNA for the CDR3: TGTGCCAGCGGTTTTTCCAGCACCGGGGAGCTGTTTTTT. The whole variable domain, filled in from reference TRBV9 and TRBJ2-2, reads DSGVTQTPKHLITATGQRVTLRCSPRSGDLSVYWYQQSLDQGLQFLIQYYNGEERAKGNILERFSAQQFPDLHSELNLSSLELGDSALYFCASGFSSTGELFFGEGSRLTVL.

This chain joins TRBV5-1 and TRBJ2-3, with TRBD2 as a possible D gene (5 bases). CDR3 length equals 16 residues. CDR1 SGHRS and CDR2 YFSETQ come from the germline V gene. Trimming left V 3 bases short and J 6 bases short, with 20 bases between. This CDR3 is CASSSFWTTEDDTQYF. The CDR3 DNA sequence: TGCGCCAGCAGCTCGTTTTGGACGACGGAGGATGATACGCAGTATTTT.

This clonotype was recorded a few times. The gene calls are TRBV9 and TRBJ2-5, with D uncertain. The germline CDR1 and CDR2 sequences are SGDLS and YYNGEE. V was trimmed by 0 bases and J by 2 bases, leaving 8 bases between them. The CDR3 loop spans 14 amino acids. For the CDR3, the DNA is TGTGCCAGCAGCGTAGCGCCACTTCAAGAGACCCAGTACTTC. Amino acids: CASSVAPLQETQYF.

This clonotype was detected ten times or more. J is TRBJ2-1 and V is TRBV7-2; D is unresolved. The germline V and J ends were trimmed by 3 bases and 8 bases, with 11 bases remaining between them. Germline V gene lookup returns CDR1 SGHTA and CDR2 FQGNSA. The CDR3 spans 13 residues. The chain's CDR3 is CASSLPVLDEQFF. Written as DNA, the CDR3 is TGTGCCAGCAGCTTGCCCGTTTTAGATGAGCAGTTCTTC.

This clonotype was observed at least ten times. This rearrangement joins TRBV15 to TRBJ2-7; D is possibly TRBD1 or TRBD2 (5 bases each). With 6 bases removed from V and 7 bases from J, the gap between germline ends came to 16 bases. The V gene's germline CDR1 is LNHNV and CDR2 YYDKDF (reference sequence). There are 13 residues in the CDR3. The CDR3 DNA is TGTGCCACCAGAGGGACGTCCTACGGGGAGCAGTACTTC. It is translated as CATRGTSYGEQYF.

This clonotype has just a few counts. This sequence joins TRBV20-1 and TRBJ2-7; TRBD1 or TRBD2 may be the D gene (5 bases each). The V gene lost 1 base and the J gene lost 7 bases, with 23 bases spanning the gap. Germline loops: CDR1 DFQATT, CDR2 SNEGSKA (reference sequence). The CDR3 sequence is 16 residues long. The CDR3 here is CSARGFRDASLIEQYF. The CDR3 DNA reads TGCAGTGCTAGAGGATTCCGGGACGCCTCATTAATTGAGCAGTACTTC.

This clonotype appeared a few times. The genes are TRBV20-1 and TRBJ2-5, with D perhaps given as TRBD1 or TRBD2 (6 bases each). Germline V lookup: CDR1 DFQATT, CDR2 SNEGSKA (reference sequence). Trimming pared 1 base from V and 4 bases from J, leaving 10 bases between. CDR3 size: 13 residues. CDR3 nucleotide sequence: TGCAGTGCTAGAGGGAGGGGGTTAGAGACCCAGTACTTC. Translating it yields CSARGRGLETQYF.

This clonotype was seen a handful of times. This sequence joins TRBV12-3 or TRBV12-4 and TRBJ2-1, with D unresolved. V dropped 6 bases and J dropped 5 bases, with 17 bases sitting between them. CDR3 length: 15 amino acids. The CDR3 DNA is TGTGCCAGCAGCCCCAGTGCCCGCTCTGACAATGAGCAGTTCTTC. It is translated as CASSPSARSDNEQFF.

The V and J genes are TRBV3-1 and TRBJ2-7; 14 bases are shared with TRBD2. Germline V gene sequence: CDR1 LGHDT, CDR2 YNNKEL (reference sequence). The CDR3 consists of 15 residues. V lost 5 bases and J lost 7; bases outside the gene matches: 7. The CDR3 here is CASSSTSGGAREQYF. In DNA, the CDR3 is TGTGCCAGCAGCTCGACTAGCGGGGGGGCCAGGGAGCAGTACTTC.

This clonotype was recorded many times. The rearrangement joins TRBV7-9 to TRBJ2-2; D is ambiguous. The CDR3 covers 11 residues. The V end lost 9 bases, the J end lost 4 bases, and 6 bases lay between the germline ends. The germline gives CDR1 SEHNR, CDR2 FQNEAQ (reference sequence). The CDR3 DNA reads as TGTGCCAGTTCGACCACCGGGGAGCTGTTTTTT. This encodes CASSTTGELFF.

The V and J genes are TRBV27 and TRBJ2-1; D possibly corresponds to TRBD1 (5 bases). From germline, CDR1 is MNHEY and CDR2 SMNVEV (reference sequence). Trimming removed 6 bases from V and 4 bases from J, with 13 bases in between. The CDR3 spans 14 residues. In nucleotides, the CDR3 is TGTGCCAGCAGCCCAGCAGGGTGGTACAATGAGCAGTTCTTC. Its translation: CASSPAGWYNEQFF.

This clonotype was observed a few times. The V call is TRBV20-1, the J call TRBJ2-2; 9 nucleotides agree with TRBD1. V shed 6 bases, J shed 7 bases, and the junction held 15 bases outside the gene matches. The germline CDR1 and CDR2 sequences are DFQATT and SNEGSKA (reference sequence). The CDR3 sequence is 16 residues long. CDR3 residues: CSALGVNRGLGGELFF. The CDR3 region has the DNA TGCAGTGCCTTAGGGGTTAACAGGGGGCTGGGCGGGGAGCTGTTTTTT.

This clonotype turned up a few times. The CDR3 DNA reads TGTGCCAGCAGTGGAAGGTCGACAGGCGGAACCGGGGAGCTGTTTTTT. This translates into CASSGRSTGGTGELFF. This rearrangement joins TRBV27 to TRBJ2-2; possible D gene TRBD1, 6 bases. V was clipped by 5 bases and J by 5 bases, with 18 bases between them. The length of the CDR3 is 16 residues. The germline V gene has CDR1 MNHEY and CDR2 SMNVEV (reference sequence).

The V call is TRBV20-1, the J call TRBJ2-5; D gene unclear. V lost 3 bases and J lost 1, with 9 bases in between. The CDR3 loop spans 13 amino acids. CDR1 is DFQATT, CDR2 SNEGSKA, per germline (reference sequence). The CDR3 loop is CSARDTPQETQYF. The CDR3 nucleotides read TGCAGTGCTAGGGATACCCCCCAAGAGACCCAGTACTTC.

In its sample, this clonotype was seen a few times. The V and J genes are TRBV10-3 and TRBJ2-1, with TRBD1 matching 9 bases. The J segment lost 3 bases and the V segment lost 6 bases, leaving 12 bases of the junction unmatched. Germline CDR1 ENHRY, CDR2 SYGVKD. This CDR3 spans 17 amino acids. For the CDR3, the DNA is TGTGCCATCAGCTCCGGGACAGGGAATCGACACTACAATGAGCAGTTCTTC. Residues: CAISSGTGNRHYNEQFF.